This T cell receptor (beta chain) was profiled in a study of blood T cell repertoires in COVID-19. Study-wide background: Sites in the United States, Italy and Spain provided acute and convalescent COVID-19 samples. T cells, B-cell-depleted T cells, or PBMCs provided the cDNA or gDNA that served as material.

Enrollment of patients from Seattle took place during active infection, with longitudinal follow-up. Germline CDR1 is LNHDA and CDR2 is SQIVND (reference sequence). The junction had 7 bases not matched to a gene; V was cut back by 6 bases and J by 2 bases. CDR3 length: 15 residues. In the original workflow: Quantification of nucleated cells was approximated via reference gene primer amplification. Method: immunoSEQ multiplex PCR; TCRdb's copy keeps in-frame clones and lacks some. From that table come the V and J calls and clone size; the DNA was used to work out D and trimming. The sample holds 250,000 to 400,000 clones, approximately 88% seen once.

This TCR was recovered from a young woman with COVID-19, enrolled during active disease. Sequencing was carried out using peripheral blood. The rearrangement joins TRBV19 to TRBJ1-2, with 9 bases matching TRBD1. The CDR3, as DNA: TGTGCCAGTAGCCATGGGACAGGGATAAACTATGGCTACACCTTC. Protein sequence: CASSHGTGINYGYTF.